The 10 T cell receptor beta chains below were found in one sample sequenced in a study of CXCR4 blockade with PD-1 therapy in pancreatic cancer. Libraries were prepared by immunoSEQ multiplex PCR; TCRdb keeps only in-frame clonotypes and omits some of them. The table shows about 8,100 clones, with roughly three fifths occurring only once. The sequenced sample consisted of tumor tissue. These receptors originate from a human donor with pancreatic ductal adenocarcinoma.

The chain carries TRBV19 and TRBJ2-7; D gene ambiguous. Trimming removed 3 bases at V and 2 bases at J, with 8 bases between. CDR3 length: 13 amino acids. CDR1 is LNHDA, CDR2 SQIVND, per germline (reference sequence). CDR3 sequence reads: CASSIDITYEQYF. In DNA, the CDR3 is TGTGCCAGTAGTATCGACATAACCTACGAGCAGTACTTC.

V usage is TRBV25-1 and J usage is TRBJ1-4, with D perhaps matching TRBD1 (6 bases). CDR3 size: 15 residues. V lost 1 base to trimming and J lost 7 bases, with 13 bases between them. CDR1 is MGHDK, CDR2 SYGVNS, per germline. CDR3: CASSEWAGAGEKLFF. The CDR3 region has the DNA TGTGCCAGCAGTGAATGGGCAGGGGCGGGTGAAAAACTGTTTTTT. The variable domain in full, completed from reference TRBV25-1 and TRBJ1-4, reads EADIYQTPRYLVIGTGKKITLECSQTMGHDKMYWYQQDPGMELHLIHYSYGVNSTEKGDLSSESTVSRIRTEHFPLTLESARPSHTSQYLCASSEWAGAGEKLFFGSGTQLSVL.

V gene TRBV19 combines with J gene TRBJ2-7; D not resolved. Germline assignment: CDR1 LNHDA and CDR2 SQIVND (reference sequence). Trimming removed 6 bases from V and 1 base from J, with 16 bases in between. The CDR3 covers 15 residues. The CDR3 reads CASSRSGERSYEQYF. CDR3 bases: TGTGCCAGTAGCAGGTCAGGCGAGAGGTCCTACGAGCAGTACTTC.

This chain uses TRBV18 with TRBJ2-4, with TRBD1 identical over 12 bases. The CDR3 spans 16 residues. J lost 7 bases, V lost 3 bases, and 7 bases had no gene match. The germline gives CDR1 KGHSH, CDR2 LQKENI. The CDR3 loop is CASSPFGTGGLNIQYF. CDR3 DNA sequence: TGTGCCAGCTCACCGTTCGGGACAGGGGGCTTGAACATTCAGTACTTC.

The chain links TRBV19 to TRBJ2-2, with D uncertain. This CDR3 spans 11 amino acids. Germline lookup yields CDR1 LNHDA and CDR2 SQIVND (reference sequence). Between the trimmed V and J ends, which lost 4 bases and 10 bases, there was a span of 7 bases. The CDR3 DNA follows: TGTGCCAGTAGTACTGGTCCGGAGCTGTTTTTT. This sequence encodes CASSTGPELFF.

By proportion, this clone is medium-sized. V is TRBV11-3 and J is TRBJ1-5; D not certain. CDR1 and CDR2 (germline): SGHNT, YENEEA. Trimming pared 0 bases from V and 2 bases from J, leaving 11 bases between. This CDR3 has 16 amino acids. DNA of the CDR3: TGTGCCAGCAGCTTAGAGTTGGGATGGGGCAATCAGCCCCAGCATTTT. It yields the protein CASSLELGWGNQPQHF.

This clone was seen more than once but under ten times. The V call is TRBV5-1, the J call TRBJ1-3; TRBD1 is a possible D gene (5 bases). Germline values: CDR1 SGHRS, CDR2 YFSETQ. The CDR3 length is 15 residues. The ends were cut back, 3 bases at V and 7 bases at J, with 17 bases in the middle. Here the CDR3 DNA reads TGCGCCAGCAGCTACGACGGAGTGGGACGGAACACCATATATTTT. Its protein product is CASSYDGVGRNTIYF. Filled out from reference TRBV5-1 and TRBJ1-3, the complete variable domain reads KAGVTQTPRYLIKTRGQQVTLSCSPISGHRSVSWYQQTPGQGLQFLFEYFSETQRNKGNFPGRFSGRQFSNSRSEMNVSTLELGDSALYLCASSYDGVGRNTIYFGEGSWLTVV.

The rearrangement links TRBV14 to TRBJ2-7, with D perhaps TRBD1 or TRBD2 (5 bases each). This CDR3 comprises 15 residues. V was shortened by 4 bases and J by 0 bases, with 13 bases between the two germline ends. The germline gives CDR1 SGHDN, CDR2 FVKESK. DNA for the CDR3: TGTGCCAGCAGCCTCGGACGGGGACGCTCCTACGAGCAGTACTTC. Protein product: CASSLGRGRSYEQYF.

This clone was counted between two and nine times. V gene TRBV30 combines with J gene TRBJ2-7; 8 nucleotides agree with TRBD1. Germline CDR1 and CDR2: GTSNPN and SVGIG (reference sequence). The CDR3 extends over 13 amino acids. V lost 0 bases, J lost 6 bases, and 4 bases stayed unmatched. The CDR3 nucleotides read TGTGCCTGGAGTGTACAGGGGGGACTCGAGCAGTACTTC. It translates to CAWSVQGGLEQYF.

V gene TRBV19 combines with J gene TRBJ1-1, with a tentative D call TRBD1 (5 bases). CDR1 LNHDA and CDR2 SQIVND come from the germline V gene (reference sequence). Trimming left V 8 bases short and J 0 bases short, with 16 bases between. The CDR3 sequence is 15 residues long. CDR3 residues: CASVVGRGMNTEAFF. In nucleotides, the CDR3 is TGTGCCAGTGTGGTTGGACGGGGGATGAACACTGAAGCTTTCTTT.